These 9 T cell receptor beta chains share one sample of origin, sequenced in a study of T-cell reconstitution after alpha-beta-depleted transplantation in children. The authors prepared the TCRbeta library with unique molecular identifiers. TCRdb reprocessed the PCR reads with MiXCR, giving one entry per CDR3 protein. This repertoire shows some 350,000 distinct CDR3 sequences, roughly 15% found once; its top ten account for approximately 38%. Specimen: PBMCs, mostly from graft donor cells, collected 360 days after TCRalphabeta/CD19-depleted stem cell transplant. The receptor source for this set is a male patient aged 2 to 9 who had a stem cell transplant for acute lymphoblastic leukemia, so the T cells may come from the graft donor.

The genes are TRBV4-2 and TRBJ2-3, with a tentative D call TRBD2 (5 bases). Germline-derived CDR1 and CDR2 are LGHNA and YNFKEQ. Trimming took off 0 bases at V and 2 bases at J, with 12 bases between the two ends. The CDR3 length is 16 residues. DNA of the CDR3: TGTGCCAGCAGCCAAGATCCGGGAAGACTCACAGATACGCAGTATTTT. Translation gives CASSQDPGRLTDTQYF.

This clonotype was recorded a few times. The V call is TRBV11-2, the J call TRBJ2-3; a weak D match, TRBD2 (6 bases). Trimming removed 5 bases at V and 4 bases at J, with 19 bases between. This CDR3 is 16 amino acids long. Germline-derived CDR1 and CDR2 are SGHAT and FQNNGV. The CDR3 region is CASSPRLGRDPDTQYF. CDR3 in DNA: TGTGCCAGCAGCCCCAGACTAGGGCGGGATCCAGATACGCAGTATTTT.

This clonotype has ten or more counts. V is TRBV12-3 or TRBV12-4 and J is TRBJ1-2, with 11 positions matching TRBD1. With V trimmed by 2 bases and J by 8 bases, 7 bases remained unmatched. This CDR3 is 15 amino acids long. The chain's CDR3 is CASSLRTGGKEGYTF. CDR3 coding DNA: TGTGCCAGCAGTTTAAGGACAGGGGGCAAAGAGGGCTACACCTTC.

The genes are TRBV28 and TRBJ1-2; D call uncertain. V gave up 6 bases and J gave up 4 bases, with 9 bases separating them. There are 12 residues in the CDR3. CDR1 and CDR2 from the germline V gene are MDHEN and SYDVKM. CDR3: CASSRVGYGYTF. In DNA, the CDR3 is TGTGCCAGCAGCCGAGTGGGCTATGGCTACACCTTC.

V and J are TRBV5-1 and TRBJ2-7; 10 nucleotides line up with TRBD1. V shed 1 base, J shed 0 bases, and the junction held 7 bases outside the gene matches. CDR1 is SGHRS and CDR2 is YFSETQ in the germline V gene. This CDR3 region has 17 residues. The CDR3 reads CASSLPPGTGDSYEQYF. The CDR3 DNA sequence: TGCGCCAGCAGCTTGCCTCCCGGGACAGGGGACTCCTACGAGCAGTACTTC.

This clonotype was seen ten or more times. This chain uses TRBV29-1 with TRBJ1-1; no clear D. CDR3 length equals 10 residues. Trimming pared 5 bases from V and 6 bases from J, leaving 7 bases between. Germline V gene lookup returns CDR1 SQVTM and CDR2 ANQGSEA. DNA for the CDR3: TGCAGCGTTCAAGTGGCTGAAGCTTTCTTT. It is translated as CSVQVAEAFF.

This sequence joins TRBV24-1 and TRBJ2-5, with D perhaps given as TRBD1 or TRBD2 (5 bases each). CDR3 size: 13 residues. V was shortened by 4 bases and J by 7 bases, with 12 bases between the two germline ends. CDR1 and CDR2 (germline): KGHDR, SFDVKD. The CDR3 sequence is CATSDWGSRTQYF. The CDR3 nucleotides read TGTGCCACCAGTGACTGGGGGTCAAGGACCCAGTACTTC.

V usage is TRBV18 and J usage is TRBJ2-1; 11 bases are a match to TRBD2. With V trimmed by 1 base and J by 8 bases, 7 bases remained unmatched. Germline loops: CDR1 KGHSH, CDR2 LQKENI. This CDR3 is built from 16 residues. CDR3 DNA sequence: TGTGCCAGCTCACCACGAATAGCGGGAGGGCCGCATGAGCAGTTCTTC. Translation gives CASSPRIAGGPHEQFF.

This CDR3 is CSASSRSTDTQYF. CDR3 DNA: TGCAGTGCCTCGTCTAGAAGCACAGATACGCAGTATTTT. The gene calls are TRBV20-1 and TRBJ2-3, with D unclear. V lost 6 bases, J lost 0 bases, and 10 bases lay in between. CDR1 is DFQATT and CDR2 is SNEGSKA in the germline V gene (reference sequence). This CDR3 is built from 13 residues.